These 7 T cell receptor beta chains were all obtained from the same sample, sequenced in a study of shared clonotypes between healthy human individuals. Only in-frame clones appear in the TCRdb table, and some are missing; sequencing was by immunoSEQ multiplex PCR. Altogether roughly 700,000 clones are present, around two thirds being singletons, with the ten largest covering less than 2%. The sequencing input was memory CD4+ T cells sorted from blood. Subset in this sample: CD45RA-negative fraction. The receptor source for this set is a woman aged 25 to 39 in good health.

The J gene is TRBJ2-1, the V gene TRBV29-1; 7 bases map to TRBD2. This CDR3 has 14 amino acids. The J segment lost 8 bases and the V segment lost 1 base, leaving 8 bases of the junction unmatched. The germline CDR1 and CDR2 sequences are SQVTM and ANQGSEA. DNA for the CDR3: TGCAGCGTTGAAGGGGCGCGACTAGCCTATGAGCAGTTCTTC. It is translated as CSVEGARLAYEQFF.

The gene calls are TRBV5-1 and TRBJ2-1; 7 nucleotides agree with TRBD1. This CDR3 is built from 14 residues. Germline-derived CDR1 and CDR2 are SGHRS and YFSETQ. V shed 0 bases, J shed 9 bases, and the junction held 6 bases outside the gene matches. CDR3 in amino acids: CASSLERQGSEQFF. The CDR3 bases are TGCGCCAGCAGCTTGGAGAGACAGGGTAGTGAGCAGTTCTTC.

The chain is built from TRBV2 and TRBJ2-1, with 10 bases identical to TRBD1. Germline CDR1 reads SNHLY; CDR2 reads FYNNEI. The CDR3 consists of 13 residues. With V trimmed by 11 bases and J by 12 bases, 13 bases remained unmatched. The CDR3 reads CAGQGTTGGRQFF. The CDR3 nucleotides are TGTGCCGGACAAGGTACGACAGGGGGCCGGCAGTTCTTC.

This clone was found many times. The genes are TRBV27 and TRBJ2-7, with 8 bases lining up with TRBD2. The CDR3 runs to 13 residues. Germline V gene sequence: CDR1 MNHEY, CDR2 SMNVEV (reference sequence). V dropped 8 bases and J dropped 4; count of bases not matched to a gene: 7. CDR3 bases: TGTGCCAGCCAGGGTAGCGGGAAGTACGAGCAGTACTTC. Translating gives CASQGSGKYEQYF.

This chain joins TRBV2 and TRBJ2-7; TRBD2 aligns across 11 bases. CDR1 and CDR2 from the germline V gene are SNHLY and FYNNEI. V shed 6 bases, J shed 4 bases, and the junction held 8 bases outside the gene matches. The CDR3 sequence is 15 residues long. This chain's CDR3 is CASRKPGTSGYEQYF. DNA for the CDR3: TGTGCCAGCAGGAAACCCGGGACTAGCGGATACGAGCAGTACTTC.

This clone is a singleton in its sample. CDR3 protein: CASSLGTVDLYGYTF. In DNA form, the CDR3 reads TGTGCCAGCAGCTTAGGGACGGTGGACCTCTATGGCTACACCTTC. V is TRBV5-4 and J is TRBJ1-2, with D maybe TRBD1 (5 bases). V was pared by 2 bases and J by 4 bases, with 15 bases between. The CDR3 length is 15 residues. Germline lookup yields CDR1 SGHNT and CDR2 YYREEE (reference sequence).

The V call is TRBV28, the J call TRBJ2-3, with TRBD1 identical over 9 bases. The germline CDR1 and CDR2 sequences are MDHEN and SYDVKM. V gave up 6 bases and J gave up 6 bases; unmatched junction bases: 10. There are 15 residues in the CDR3. The CDR3 DNA reads as TGTGCCAGCAGCCGCCCGGACAGGGGATCCGATACGCAGTATTTT. Amino acids: CASSRPDRGSDTQYF. The full variable domain, completed using reference TRBV28 and TRBJ2-3, is DVKVTQSSRYLVKRTGEKVFLECVQDMDHENMFWYRQDPGLGLRLIYFSYDVKMKEKGDIPEGYSVSREKKERFSLILESASTNQTSMYLCASSRPDRGSDTQYFGPGTRLTVL.